Listed below are T cell receptor beta chains from one sample, sequenced in a study of control samples from healthy donors and cancer patients. Here immunoSEQ multiplex PCR was the method, and the copy in TCRdb shows in-frame clones only, minus some. Its table lists 150,000 to 200,000 clones. The sample was blood. These receptors were obtained from a woman aged 25 to 39 in good health. CDR3s include the opening cysteine and the closing phenylalanine or tryptophan. The order of the fields is D gene, V gene, J gene, CDR3 DNA, CDR3 protein. A D gene is named only where the DNA matches it firmly.

TRBD1	TRBV2	TRBJ1-2	TGTGCCAGCAGTGACGAGGAGGGGGCGGCGGAGAACGGCTACACCTTC	CASSDEEGAAENGYTF
NA	TRBV9	TRBJ2-3	TGTGCCAGCAGCGTAGGTAGCCAAAGCACAGATACGCAGTATTTT	CASSVGSQSTDTQYF
TRBD1	TRBV7-2	TRBJ2-5	TGTGCCAGCAGCCTCGACAGGGGGGAGACCCAGTACTTC	CASSLDRGETQYF
NA	TRBV7-8	TRBJ1-2	TGTGCCAGCAGCTCGTACAGGGATGGCTACACCTTC	CASSSYRDGYTF
TRBD1	TRBV7-9	TRBJ1-4	TGTGCCAGCAGCCCCCAAGGGACAGGGGTTGAAAAACTGTTTTTT	CASSPQGTGVEKLFF
NA	TRBV5-1	TRBJ1-1	TGCGCCAGCTCCTTGGCCCCCAGCACTGAAGCTTTCTTT	CASSLAPSTEAFF
TRBD1	TRBV9	TRBJ2-7	TGTGCCAGCAGCGGACAGGGTACCATACGCGAGCAGTACTTC	CASSGQGTIREQYF
NA	TRBV7-9	TRBJ1-2	TGTGCCAGCAGCTCCACGGGACAACCTAACTATGGCTACACCTTC	CASSSTGQPNYGYTF
NA	TRBV4-1	TRBJ2-1	TGCGCCAGCAGCCAAGGCCCCTCCGGCGGGGCCCCTGGTGAGCAGTTCTTC	CASSQGPSGGAPGEQFF
TRBD1	TRBV15	TRBJ1-2	TGTGCCACCAGCAGAGCCGGGACAGGGGTAGGAGACACCTTC	CATSRAGTGVGDTF
TRBD1	TRBV29-1	TRBJ1-1	TGCAGCGTTGGACAGGGCCTGGGGACTGAAGCTTTCTTT	CSVGQGLGTEAFF
NA	TRBV10-1	TRBJ2-2	TGCGCCAGCAGCTTAATCCCGTGTCCCGGGACACCGAACACCGGGGAGCTGTTTTTT	CASSLIPCPGTPNTGELFF
TRBD1	TRBV4-3	TRBJ1-6	TGCGCCAGCAGCCAAGCGGACAGGAAAAATTCACCCCTCCACTTT	CASSQADRKNSPLHF
TRBD1	TRBV5-5	TRBJ2-7	TGTGCCAGCAGCTCCTCCGGGACAGGGCCCCTCGGCGAGCAGTACTTC	CASSSSGTGPLGEQYF
NA	TRBV6-5	TRBJ1-1	TGTGCCAGCAGTTATTACCCAAACTTGAACACTGAAGCTTTCTTT	CASSYYPNLNTEAFF
TRBD1	TRBV7-8	TRBJ1-4	TGTGCCAGCAGCCTCGGGACAGCGACAACTAATGAAAAACTGTTTTTT	CASSLGTATTNEKLFF
TRBD1	TRBV29-1	TRBJ1-3	TGCAGCGTTGAACAGGACAGGGTTGGAAACACCATATATTTT	CSVEQDRVGNTIYF
NA	TRBV5-4	TRBJ2-5	TGTGCCAGCAGCTCTACAGGGATGGAGACCCAGTACTTC	CASSSTGMETQYF
NA	TRBV12-3/TRBV12-4	TRBJ1-1	TGTGCCAGCAGTTTGGTGGCGGAAGCTTTCTTT	CASSLVAEAFF
NA	TRBV5-1	TRBJ2-7	TGCGCCAGCAGCGTCGACACCTCGGCGGGCGAGCAGTACTTC	CASSVDTSAGEQYF
NA	TRBV11-3	TRBJ1-6	TGTGCCAGCAGCCTCAACAGATATAATTCACCCCTCCACTTT	CASSLNRYNSPLHF
NA	TRBV3-1/TRBV3-2	TRBJ1-2	TGTGCCAGCAGCCAAGGACAGAGCTATGGCTACACCTTC	CASSQGQSYGYTF
TRBD1	TRBV4-1	TRBJ1-5	TGCGCCAGCAGCCTGATAGCTACAGGGGATCAGCCCCAGCATTTT	CASSLIATGDQPQHF
TRBD1	TRBV4-1	TRBJ1-2	TGCGCCAGCAGCCAATCACAGGGGTGGCATGGCTACACCTTC	CASSQSQGWHGYTF
NA	TRBV24-1	TRBJ2-3	TGTGCCACCAGTGACGCGGGACGGGCAAAGGGGGCAGATACGCAGTATTTT	CATSDAGRAKGADTQYF
NA	TRBV28	TRBJ2-7	TGTGCCAGCAGTTTGGGACACCAGTACGAGCAGTACTTC	CASSLGHQYEQYF
TRBD1	TRBV27	TRBJ2-2	TGTGCCAGCAGTGCGACAGGGACGAACACCGGGGAGCTGTTTTTT	CASSATGTNTGELFF
TRBD1	TRBV4-1	TRBJ1-2	TGCGCCAGCAGCCAAGAAAGGAGGCTGGACAGGGGCTATGGCTACACCTTC	CASSQERRLDRGYGYTF
NA	TRBV27	TRBJ1-1	TGTGCCAGCAGTTTTTCGGGGACCCATCTCGAAGCTTTCTTT	CASSFSGTHLEAFF
NA	TRBV14	TRBJ1-5	TGTGCCAGCAGCCGGCTGGGAGGGAGGGCAGATCAGCCCCAGCATTTT	CASSRLGGRADQPQHF
NA	TRBV7-2	TRBJ1-3	TGTGCCAGCAGCCCAGACAGGAACTCTGGAAACACCATATATTTT	CASSPDRNSGNTIYF
NA	TRBV28	TRBJ1-6	TGTGCCAGCATCCACGGAAGCTCCTATAATTCACCCCTCCACTTT	CASIHGSSYNSPLHF
NA	TRBV10-3	TRBJ1-3	TGTGCCATCCCCGAGGTTTCTGGAAACACCATATATTTT	CAIPEVSGNTIYF
TRBD2	TRBV7-3	TRBJ2-2	TGTGCCAGCAGCTGGGGACTAGCGGGGGGCAGGAACACCGGGGAGCTGTTTTTT	CASSWGLAGGRNTGELFF
NA	TRBV9	TRBJ1-4	TGTGCCAGCAGCCCGGACGGGACACCGAATGAAAAACTGTTTTTT	CASSPDGTPNEKLFF
TRBD2	TRBV9	TRBJ2-1	TGTGCCAGCAGCGTACGAGGCGGGGGACGCTACAATGAGCAGTTCTTC	CASSVRGGGRYNEQFF
NA	TRBV7-9	TRBJ1-1	TGTGCCAGCAGCTCTTACGGGGCAACGGGAAACACTGAAGCTTTCTTT	CASSSYGATGNTEAFF
NA	TRBV28	TRBJ1-4	TGTGCCAGCAGTTCCTCGAAGGGCTCGGGGAGAGAAAAACTGTTTTTT	CASSSSKGSGREKLFF
TRBD1	TRBV4-2	TRBJ1-3	TGTGCCAGCAGCCTGACAGGGGGCACTGGAAACACCATATATTTT	CASSLTGGTGNTIYF
NA	TRBV27	TRBJ1-1	TGTGCCAGCAGTTCCCACAGCTTTTCGAACACTGAAGCTTTCTTT	CASSSHSFSNTEAFF
NA	TRBV28	TRBJ2-3	TGTGCCAGCTCGACCCCTACCCCCCGCACAGATACGCAGTATTTT	CASSTPTPRTDTQYF
NA	TRBV28	TRBJ2-7	TGTGCCAGCCGCGATGACTACGAGCAGTACTTC	CASRDDYEQYF
NA	TRBV20-1	TRBJ1-4	TGCAGTGCTAGTGGCGGGGGCGTTGAAAAACTGTTTTTT	CSASGGGVEKLFF
NA	TRBV5-6	TRBJ2-2	TGTGCCAGCAGCTTGGCCGGGGGCACCGGGGAGCTGTTTTTT	CASSLAGGTGELFF
TRBD1	TRBV19	TRBJ1-4	TGTGCCAGTAGTATCAGGGGGCGCGTTGAAAAACTGTTTTTT	CASSIRGRVEKLFF
NA	TRBV6-5	TRBJ1-5	TGTGCCAGCAGTTACTCGGGGAGGGGAGGAGGGCCCCAGCATTTT	CASSYSGRGGGPQHF
NA	TRBV5-1	TRBJ1-1	TGCGCCAGCAGCCCTACTATGATATGGACTGAAGCTTTCTTT	CASSPTMIWTEAFF
TRBD1	TRBV6-5	TRBJ2-2	TGTGCCAGCAGTTACGGGGACAGGGACGGGGAGCTGTTTTTT	CASSYGDRDGELFF
TRBD1	TRBV5-4	TRBJ2-7	TGTGCCAGCACCGGGACAGGGGCCTCCTACGAGCAGTACTTC	CASTGTGASYEQYF
NA	TRBV10-3	TRBJ1-4	TGTGCCATCAGTGAGTCCGGGGGGAATAATGAAAAACTGTTTTTT	CAISESGGNNEKLFF
TRBD1	TRBV27	TRBJ1-2	TGTGCCAGCAGTTTAAGGGGGCCAGAGGGCTACACCTTC	CASSLRGPEGYTF
TRBD2	TRBV18	TRBJ2-3	TGTGCCAGCTCACCCCTAGCGGGGTCTAGCACAGATACGCAGTATTTT	CASSPLAGSSTDTQYF
NA	TRBV6-4	TRBJ1-5	TGTGCCAGCAGTATTGAAATGGGTCTCAATCAGCCCCAGCATTTT	CASSIEMGLNQPQHF
TRBD1	TRBV28	TRBJ1-2	TGTGCCAGCAGTTCTGGACAGGGAAGGACCTACACCTTC	CASSSGQGRTYTF
TRBD2	TRBV19	TRBJ2-5	TGTGCCAGTAACTACGGACTAGCAGAAGAGACCCAGTACTTC	CASNYGLAEETQYF
NA	TRBV11-2	TRBJ1-1	TGTGCCAGCAGCTTAGACGGGGGCTTTGAAGCTTTCTTT	CASSLDGGFEAFF
NA	TRBV4-1	TRBJ1-2	TGCGCCAGCAGCCAAGGCTTTTCTCCAGGGGCCTATGGCTACACCTTC	CASSQGFSPGAYGYTF
TRBD1	TRBV14	TRBJ1-6	TGTGCCAGCAACCGGCGAAGGACAGGGGCCGATTCACCCCTCCACTTT	CASNRRRTGADSPLHF
NA	TRBV28	TRBJ2-2	TGTGCCAGCGGGCCCCCCTGGGCGGTGGATGGCGGGGAGCTGTTTTTT	CASGPPWAVDGGELFF